One sample yielded the 13 T cell receptor beta chains listed below, sequenced in a study of cytomegalovirus exposure and HLA in healthy donors. A multiplex PCR was run with 60 Vbeta primers and 13 Jbeta primers. Generated by immunoSEQ multiplex PCR, the TCRdb table keeps only in-frame clones and is missing some. This sample yields 95,000 to 150,000 clones, of which around 86% are seen a single time; about 2% belongs to the top ten. The sequenced material came from PBMCs. These receptors all stem from a man aged 25 to 45 in good health and CMV-seronegative.

In this sample, this clone turned up a few times. The sample has other DNA sequences that encode this CDR3 too. The V call is TRBV30, the J call TRBJ1-5; the D gene is possibly TRBD1 (5 bases). The CDR3 is made up of 14 amino acids. The V end lost 0 bases, the J end lost 10 bases, and 16 bases lay between the germline ends. From germline, CDR1 is GTSNPN and CDR2 SVGIG (reference sequence). CDR3 in amino acids: CAWSVGARSQPQHF. DNA of the CDR3: TGTGCCTGGAGTGTAGGGGCTCGGAGTCAACCCCAGCATTTT.

The V call is TRBV19, the J call TRBJ2-7; no clear D gene. Trimming took 4 bases from V and 0 from J, leaving 7 bases between them. The CDR3 consists of 13 residues. Germline V gene lookup returns CDR1 LNHDA and CDR2 SQIVND (reference sequence). The DNA of the CDR3 is TGTGCCAGTAGTACCTCTAGCTCCTACGAGCAGTACTTC. This codes for CASSTSSSYEQYF.

The V gene is TRBV6-1, the J gene TRBJ1-5; the D gene is possibly TRBD1 (6 bases). The germline V gene has CDR1 MNHNS and CDR2 SASEGT. This CDR3 is 13 amino acids long. V was shortened by 3 bases and J by 7 bases, with 10 bases between the two germline ends. CDR3 sequence: CASSDGGHQPQHF. Written as DNA, the CDR3 is TGTGCCAGCAGTGACGGGGGGCACCAGCCCCAGCATTTT.

The J gene is TRBJ1-3, the V gene TRBV19; the D gene is possibly TRBD1 (5 bases). The CDR3 extends over 15 amino acids. Trimming took 3 bases from V and 0 from J, leaving 9 bases between them. In germline, CDR1 is LNHDA, CDR2 SQIVND (reference sequence). The CDR3 sequence is CASSITGFSGNTIYF. The CDR3 DNA follows: TGTGCCAGTAGTATTACAGGTTTCTCTGGAAACACCATATATTTT.

The chain employs TRBV15 and TRBJ1-1, with 12 bases aligning to TRBD1. V was pared by 3 bases and J by 5 bases, with 7 bases of the junction left unmatched. The CDR3 consists of 16 residues. Per germline, CDR1 LNHNV and CDR2 YYDKDF (reference sequence). The CDR3 region is CATSRGQGAILTEAFF. The CDR3 nucleotides read TGTGCCACCAGCAGGGGACAGGGGGCGATTTTGACTGAAGCTTTCTTT.

In the case of this clone: One end of the junction varies from germline; a read error may be responsible. The gene calls are TRBV7-9 and TRBJ1-4, with 8 bases matching TRBD1. The CDR3 totals 14 residues. CDR1 SEHNR and CDR2 FQNEAQ come from the germline V gene (reference sequence). CDR3 residues: CSSSLGQGGEKLFF. The DNA of the CDR3 is TGTTCCAGCAGCTTAGGACAGGGCGGTGAAAAACTGTTTTTT.

J is TRBJ1-4 and V is TRBV2; D call uncertain. This CDR3 contains 15 residues. CDR1 and CDR2 (germline): SNHLY, FYNNEI. V was pared by 2 bases and J by 4 bases, with 11 bases between. Here the CDR3 DNA reads TGTGCCAGCAGTGAATATCAGTCTAGTAATGAAAAACTGTTTTTT. It yields the protein CASSEYQSSNEKLFF.

The chain couples TRBV5-1 to TRBJ2-3; TRBD1 aligns across 9 bases. The CDR3 length is 14 residues. J gave up 6 bases and V 4 bases, and 6 bases lay outside the gene matches. Looked up from germline, CDR1 is SGHRS and CDR2 is YFSETQ. The CDR3 sequence: CASSDRGSWDTQYF. DNA for the CDR3: TGCGCCAGCAGCGACAGGGGGTCTTGGGATACGCAGTATTTT.

This chain links TRBV30 with TRBJ1-2, with TRBD1 as a possible D gene (5 bases). The V and J ends lost 0 bases and 13 bases respectively, with 18 bases between them. The CDR3 has 13 amino acids. Germline V gives CDR1 GTSNPN, CDR2 SVGIG (reference sequence). As DNA, the CDR3 is TGTGCCTGGAGTGTACTTGGGGCAGCGACTTCCACCTTC. As protein: CAWSVLGAATSTF.

The V call is TRBV4-3, the J call TRBJ1-2; 7 nucleotides match TRBD1. Looked up from germline, CDR1 is LGHNA and CDR2 is YSLEER. J was trimmed by 8 bases and V by 4 bases; bases with no gene match: 22. This CDR3 contains 18 residues. The CDR3 region is CASSRAGTAINRIGGYTF. The CDR3 region has the DNA TGCGCCAGCAGCCGCGCGGGGACAGCTATTAACCGGATAGGAGGCTACACCTTC.

The chain joins TRBV7-9 to TRBJ2-2, with D maybe TRBD2 (6 bases). The CDR3 spans 15 residues. Germline lookup yields CDR1 SEHNR and CDR2 FQNEAQ (reference sequence). The V end was cut by 1 base, the J end by 6 bases, with 12 bases between. The CDR3 sequence: CASSLVRGGAGELFF. CDR3 nucleotides: TGTGCCAGCAGCTTAGTCCGAGGAGGGGCCGGGGAGCTGTTTTTT.

The genes are TRBV6-5 and TRBJ1-5; perhaps TRBD1 as D (5 bases). The CDR3 contains 15 residues. Germline V gives CDR1 MNHEY, CDR2 SVGAGI. The germline V and J ends were trimmed by 10 bases and 0 bases, with 16 bases remaining between them. The CDR3 sequence is CATRIRTYSNQPQHF. In nucleotides, the CDR3 is TGTGCCACGAGGATCCGGACATATAGCAATCAGCCCCAGCATTTT.

The chain combines TRBV7-6 with TRBJ1-2; D gene uncertain. The germline gives CDR1 SGHVS, CDR2 FNYEAQ. Trimming removed 4 bases from V and 8 bases from J, with 14 bases in between. This CDR3 contains 13 residues. CDR3: CASSSRPGGGYTF. CDR3 bases: TGTGCCAGCAGCTCAAGACCCGGAGGCGGCTACACCTTC. Using reference TRBV7-6 and TRBJ1-2 for the parts outside the CDR3, the full variable domain is GAGVSQSPRYKVTKRGQDVALRCDPISGHVSLYWYRQALGQGPEFLTYFNYEAQQDKSGLPNDRFSAERPEGSISTLTIQRTEQRDSAMYRCASSSRPGGGYTFGSGTRLTVV.